The present T cell receptor beta chain was sequenced within a study of OX40 agonist ivuxolimab in advanced cancers. About the research overall: Given to patients was ivuxolimab, an agonistic anti-OX40 (CD134) antibody. Three individuals attained partial responses, comprising one hepatocellular carcinoma case and two cutaneous melanoma cases. The eligibility criteria allowed prior anti-PD-1, anti-PD-L1 or anti-CTLA-4 therapy, and approximately 38% had some. Study outcomes and limitations: Compared with CD4+, CD8+ T cells on average had more expanded clones.

For this clone: Its antigen is unidentified.

Assay used: immunoSEQ multiplex PCR; TCRdb lists only in-frame clones, some missing. Among roughly 90,000 clones listed, approximately 88% were seen once. The origin of this receptor is an adult with an advanced solid tumor such as melanoma, head and neck, liver or kidney cancer. The sequencing used CD4+ or CD8+ T cells sorted from blood, collected in a trial of the OX40 agonist ivuxolimab.

The DNA of the CDR3 is TGCGCCAGCAGCCGAACCGCTGGAACAGGGGGCAATTCACCCCTCCACTTT. Translation gives CASSRTAGTGGNSPLHF. This chain joins TRBV4-3 and TRBJ1-6, with 9 bases matching TRBD1. The CDR3 runs 17 residues. The J segment lost 7 bases and the V segment lost 4 bases, leaving 11 bases of the junction unmatched. Germline CDR1 and CDR2: LGHNA and YSLEER.